This T cell receptor beta chain was found in a study of shared T cell receptors in the human thymus (TCRdb year 2021). Study-wide context: The study examined how self-reactive, shared T-cell receptor alpha chains are generated in the human thymus.

A single count supports this clone. This clone's antigen is unknown. No base quality values were provided; no much bigger clone lies one nucleotide off. Library generation was performed with the immunoSEQ multiplex PCR assay. TCRdb stores this immuneACCESS table with in-frame sequences only. Part of the clones is absent; in the studies checked, under half of the shortfall reflects unresolved V genes, and no reason is known for the rest. This sample lists about 610,000 clones; 70% to 90% were detected once. The top ten hold about 0.01% of the sample. CDR1 and CDR2 are drawn from the germline V gene: SQVTM, ANQGSEA. V ends up 1 base short and J 6 bases short, with an unmatched junction base count of 5. The CDR3 sequence holds 13 residues, the cysteine and phenylalanine included. Only the CDR3 DNA stays, 39 bases, in frame from base 1. The same data also went into a second study, on human thymus T cells. Taken from the second paper: The donors were immunologically healthy infants in Finland who had open corrective cardiac surgery for congenital heart defects. Thymus tissue was obtained as surgical resects removed during corrective cardiac surgery. Usage of V and J gene segments appeared to be biased in both the thymic and the peripheral blood repertoires. Highly overlapping thymic TCR repertoires among unrelated individuals were reported in the related research. The study described the TCR alpha and beta repertoires in under 10 infant thymus samples and a few matching peripheral blood samples. Donor ages ranged from about 6 to 250 days, and the cohort comprised about six male and a couple of female infants. Thymocytes were released mechanically from tissue and stored at -70 °C as pellets of roughly 9-32 million cells. A QIAsymphony instrument was used to extract genomic DNA from frozen cell pellets. Using the immunoSEQ multiplex PCR assay, the TCRB and TCRAD loci were amplified from a standardized quantity of quality-controlled genomic DNA. The V(D)J region was spanned by amplicons of a length sufficient to cover the CDR3 and to identify V and J genes. Amplicon sequencing was performed on an Illumina platform through the commercial immunoSEQ service. Primer bias and sequencing errors were corrected using previously described methods, and TCRAD and TCRB definitions followed the IMGT database. immunoSEQ Analyzer 3.0 and VDJTools were used for repertoire analysis, which covered basic statistics, V/J segment usage, diversity estimates, rarefaction and pairwise overlap. Chao1, ChaoE, Efron-Thisted, Shannon and inverse Simpson indices were used to estimate diversity, which was also estimated on datasets down-sampled to the smallest sample. Repertoire overlap was determined by strict matching of CDR3 nucleotide sequence, V gene and J gene, and Jaccard-based multidimensional scaling clustering was applied. On average, thymus samples gave roughly 800,000 unique TCRB clonotypes, whereas blood samples gave about 84,000.

The receptor chain draws on TRBV29-1 and TRBJ2-7, and TRBD1 aligns with 8 junction nucleotides. The sample comprised thymocytes. The sequence was obtained from a boy in the first two years of life with a congenital heart defect. Donor details come from another sample of the same person, matched by shared clones. In nucleotide form, the sequence is TGCAGCGTTGAAGGACAGGGGAAGGGCGAGCAGTACTTC. This is translated as CSVEGQGKGEQYF.